Shown below are 23 T cell receptor beta chains from a single sample sequenced in a study of early T cells in non-severe SARS-CoV-2 infection. A single record per CDR3 protein comes from TCRdb applying MiXCR to the 5' RACE reads. The sample shows 40,000 or so distinct CDR3 sequences, approximately 5.1% of them seen only once. The material was whole blood, obtained at baseline. Every receptor here comes from an adult who was a healthcare worker with PCR-confirmed SARS-CoV-2 infection or an uninfected control (not recorded which).

This clonotype has more than one count but fewer than ten. CDR3 region: CASSLGGLAKEQFF. The CDR3 region has the DNA TGTGCCAGCAGCTTAGGTGGACTAGCGAAAGAGCAGTTCTTC. The V call is TRBV13, the J call TRBJ2-1, with TRBD2 identical over 9 bases. From germline, CDR1 is PRHDT and CDR2 FYEKMQ (reference sequence). Trimming removed 0 bases from V and 10 bases from J; junction bases left unmatched: 4. This CDR3 has 14 residues.

In this sample, this clonotype turned up a few times. The gene calls are TRBV7-9 and TRBJ2-1; 8 nucleotides line up with TRBD2. Trimming cost V 1 base and J 7 bases; bases outside gene matches: 9. CDR1 and CDR2 from the germline V gene are SEHNR and FQNEAQ (reference sequence). The length of the CDR3 is 16 residues. The CDR3 sequence is CASSLVGREVRNEQFF. As DNA, the CDR3 is TGTGCCAGCAGCTTAGTCGGGCGGGAGGTCAGGAATGAGCAGTTCTTC.

The V gene is TRBV5-1, the J gene TRBJ2-3; D possibly uses TRBD1 or TRBD2 (6 bases each). The CDR3 sequence is 14 residues long. V dropped 7 bases and J dropped 6 bases, with 18 bases sitting between them. Per the germline V gene, CDR1 is SGHRS and CDR2 is YFSETQ. As DNA, the CDR3 is TGCGCCAGCGGAGGGGGGAGGCCTACGGATACGCAGTATTTT. This codes for CASGGGRPTDTQYF.

This clonotype has at least ten counts. The chain has TRBV7-9 and TRBJ2-3; possibly TRBD1 or TRBD2 for D (5 bases each). The CDR3 runs to 16 residues. Germline loops: CDR1 SEHNR, CDR2 FQNEAQ (reference sequence). V was shortened by 5 bases and J by 0 bases, with 15 bases between the two germline ends. CDR3 sequence (DNA): TGTGCCAGCAGCGCCGGGACCACTGGGAGCACAGATACGCAGTATTTT. Its translation: CASSAGTTGSTDTQYF.

This clonotype occurred many times. The gene calls are TRBV20-1 and TRBJ2-1; 12 bases match TRBD2. The CDR3 has 19 amino acids. CDR1 is DFQATT and CDR2 is SNEGSKA in the germline V gene (reference sequence). V dropped 6 bases and J dropped 2; count of bases not matched to a gene: 17. Here the CDR3 DNA reads TGCAGTGCCCTAGCGACTAGCGGGGGCGTCCCCCTTCCCTACAATGAGCAGTTCTTC. This encodes CSALATSGGVPLPYNEQFF.

The chain recombines TRBV2 with TRBJ2-1; D not certain. The ends were cut back, 3 bases at V and 8 bases at J, with 11 bases in the middle. Germline CDR1 is SNHLY and CDR2 is FYNNEI. CDR3 length: 13 residues. The chain's CDR3 is CASSEVSFDEQFF. CDR3 DNA sequence: TGTGCCAGCAGTGAGGTTAGCTTCGATGAGCAGTTCTTC.

This clonotype was picked up many times. The chain couples TRBV11-3 to TRBJ1-2; the D is unclear. V dropped 5 bases and J dropped 0 bases, with 10 bases sitting between them. Per the germline V gene, CDR1 is SGHNT and CDR2 is YENEEA. The CDR3 runs to 14 residues. The CDR3 loop reads CASSEQISNYGYTF. CDR3 sequence (DNA): TGTGCCAGCAGCGAACAGATTTCTAACTATGGCTACACCTTC.

This clonotype was detected ten times or more. This chain uses TRBV6-6 with TRBJ2-6; D not resolved. CDR3 length equals 15 residues. V lost 4 bases and J lost 4, with 11 bases in between. The germline CDR1 and CDR2 sequences are MNHNY and SVGAGI (reference sequence). CDR3 amino acids: CASSWTSPGANVLTF. The CDR3 DNA is TGTGCCAGCAGTTGGACGTCCCCAGGGGCCAACGTCCTGACTTTC.

The chain joins TRBV5-6 to TRBJ2-7; possibly TRBD1 or TRBD2 for D (5 bases each). V shed 3 bases and J shed 1 base, with 20 bases lying between them. Germline V CDR1 and CDR2: SGHDT, YYEEEE. This CDR3 has 17 residues. The CDR3, as DNA: TGTGCCAGCAGCTCCGCCCGGGGCAAAAGGGGTTCCTACGAGCAGTACGTC. Protein: CASSSARGKRGSYEQYV.

This clonotype was seen repeatedly, ten times or more. J is TRBJ1-1 and V is TRBV20-1; no definite D call. The length of the CDR3 is 11 residues. Germline lookup yields CDR1 DFQATT and CDR2 SNEGSKA (reference sequence). V gave up 3 bases and J gave up 1 base, with 3 bases separating them. The CDR3 nucleotides are TGCAGTGCTAGGGGGAACACTGAAGCTTTCTTT. It is translated as CSARGNTEAFF.

Relative to its sample, this clonotype is medium-sized (0.01 to 0.1%). The chain carries TRBV6-2 or TRBV6-3 and TRBJ2-7; D possibly uses TRBD1 or TRBD2 (5 bases each). The V end lost 5 bases, the J end lost 2 bases, and 19 bases lay between the germline ends. The CDR3 has 16 amino acids. From germline, CDR1 is MNHEY and CDR2 SVGEGT. In DNA, the CDR3 is TGTGCCAGCAGTCCCCGGTCGGGGCTTCCCACCTACGAGCAGTACGTC. It codes for CASSPRSGLPTYEQYV.

The chain has TRBV30 and TRBJ1-3; no clear D gene. Per the germline V gene, CDR1 is GTSNPN and CDR2 is SVGIG (reference sequence). The CDR3 is 14 amino acids. V shed 2 bases and J shed 2 bases, with 10 bases lying between them. The CDR3 loop reads CAWSFGGAGNTIYF. For the CDR3, the DNA is TGTGCCTGGAGTTTTGGTGGGGCTGGAAACACCATATATTTT.

This clonotype was seen repeatedly, ten times or more. The gene calls are TRBV5-1 and TRBJ1-5, with 7 nucleotides matching TRBD1. The V gene's germline CDR1 is SGHRS and CDR2 YFSETQ. J gave up 7 bases and V 4 bases, and 8 bases lay outside the gene matches. The CDR3 loop spans 14 amino acids. In nucleotides, the CDR3 is TGCGCCAGCAGCCCGACAGGGTTCGGACAGCCCCAGCATTTT. Translated: CASSPTGFGQPQHF.

This clonotype occurred many times. The gene calls are TRBV5-1 and TRBJ2-3; a possible D gene is TRBD2 (6 bases). Germline loops: CDR1 SGHRS, CDR2 YFSETQ. Deletions cut 1 base from V and 2 bases from J, with 17 bases between. The CDR3 spans 17 residues. CDR3 in amino acids: CASSLLSRTTSTDTQYF. DNA of the CDR3: TGCGCCAGCAGCTTGCTCTCACGGACTACATCCACAGATACGCAGTATTTT.

This clonotype has a single count. The rearrangement uses TRBV12-3 or TRBV12-4 and TRBJ2-4; no reliable D call. The CDR3 sequence is 13 residues long. V lost 5 bases and J lost 0, with 5 bases in between. As DNA, the CDR3 is TGTGCCAGCAGTGTTCTAGCCAAAAACATTCAGTACTTC. Its protein product is CASSVLAKNIQYF.

At least ten counts were recorded for this clonotype. The V and J genes are TRBV28 and TRBJ1-1; the D is unclear. CDR1 and CDR2 from the germline V gene are MDHEN and SYDVKM. V was cut by 6 bases and J by 3 bases, with 5 bases left in between. The CDR3 spans 11 residues. CDR3 residues: CASRIDTEAFF. For the CDR3, the DNA is TGTGCCAGCAGGATTGACACTGAAGCTTTCTTT.

This clonotype was counted between two and nine times. This rearrangement joins TRBV4-1 to TRBJ2-3, with D unresolved. V was trimmed by 1 base and J by 4 bases, leaving 6 bases between them. Looked up from germline, CDR1 is MGHRA and CDR2 is YSYEKL. The CDR3 contains 13 residues. CDR3 bases: TGCGCCAGCAGCCAAGGAACGGCAGATACGCAGTATTTT. It encodes CASSQGTADTQYF.

This chain uses TRBV6-2 or TRBV6-3 with TRBJ1-1, with TRBD1 matching over 10 bases. Germline values: CDR1 MNHEY, CDR2 SVGEGT. Trimming took 10 bases from V and 6 from J; bases not matched to a gene: 14. This CDR3 spans 15 amino acids. CDR3 protein: CATNDRTGGWAEAFF. CDR3 nucleotide sequence: TGTGCCACCAACGACAGGACAGGGGGTTGGGCTGAAGCTTTCTTT.

The genes are TRBV5-8 and TRBJ1-5; D is ambiguous. The length of the CDR3 is 15 residues. CDR1 and CDR2 from the germline V gene are SGHTS and YDEGEE. Trimming took 0 bases from V and 2 from J, leaving 9 bases between them. The CDR3 DNA follows: TGTGCCAGCAGCTTGGGACATACGCGCAATCAGCCCCAGCATTTT. As protein: CASSLGHTRNQPQHF.

This clonotype has a count of ten or more. The V gene is TRBV20-1, the J gene TRBJ1-2, with 7 bases fitting TRBD1. Trimming cost V 2 bases and J 3 bases; bases outside gene matches: 3. CDR1 DFQATT and CDR2 SNEGSKA come from the germline V gene (reference sequence). The CDR3 has 13 amino acids. CDR3 DNA sequence: TGCAGTGCTAGAAAAGGGGGCTACTATGGCTACACCTTC. This encodes CSARKGGYYGYTF.

There are many counts of this clonotype. V is TRBV19 and J is TRBJ2-5; D tentatively fits TRBD1 or TRBD2 (5 bases each). The germline CDR1 and CDR2 sequences are LNHDA and SQIVND (reference sequence). The CDR3 length is 16 residues. V shed 3 bases and J shed 3 bases, with 17 bases lying between them. The CDR3 DNA sequence: TGTGCCAGTAGTATGAGAACGGGGCAAATAGAAGAGACCCAGTACTTC. Amino acid sequence: CASSMRTGQIEETQYF.

This clonotype was seen ten or more times. The rearrangement links TRBV20-1 to TRBJ2-1; 8 nucleotides match TRBD2. This CDR3 comprises 16 residues. Germline loops: CDR1 DFQATT, CDR2 SNEGSKA (reference sequence). With 2 bases clipped from V and 4 bases from J, the junction kept 10 bases outside the gene matches. The CDR3 protein is CSARRTTSGTYNEQFF. The CDR3 coding sequence is TGCAGTGCTAGACGAACCACTAGCGGTACTTACAATGAGCAGTTCTTC.

Many counts were recorded for this clonotype. The V and J genes are TRBV11-2 and TRBJ2-2, with D unclear. CDR3 size: 14 residues. Germline V gene lookup returns CDR1 SGHAT and CDR2 FQNNGV. Deletions cut 2 bases from V and 3 bases from J, with 7 bases between. In nucleotides, the CDR3 is TGTGCCAGCAGCTTACACAGAGACACCGGGGAGCTGTTTTTT. Translation: CASSLHRDTGELFF.